A single sample is the source of the 9 T cell receptor beta chains below, sequenced in a study of blood T cell repertoires in COVID-19. This table comes from immunoSEQ multiplex PCR, and its TCRdb copy is limited to in-frame clones, with some not included. The sample shows 190,000 or so clones, approximately 90% of them seen only once. The sequenced sample was peripheral blood. These receptors came from a man in his fifties or sixties who had recovered from COVID-19.

This sequence joins TRBV19 and TRBJ2-2, with TRBD1 as a possible D gene (5 bases). Trimming left V 6 bases short and J 2 bases short, with 10 bases between. The CDR3 runs to 14 residues. Germline V CDR1 and CDR2: LNHDA, SQIVND (reference sequence). The CDR3 here is CASRSGANTGELFF. The DNA of the CDR3 is TGTGCCAGTAGGTCTGGGGCCAACACCGGGGAGCTGTTTTTT.

The chain recombines TRBV14 with TRBJ2-1, with 7 positions matching TRBD2. Losses at the gene ends were 3 bases for V and 2 bases for J; bases not matched to a gene: 7. CDR3 length: 16 amino acids. Germline-derived CDR1 and CDR2 are SGHDN and FVKESK. The DNA for the CDR3 is TGTGCCAGCAGCCAGTCGGCGGGAGTGGCCTACAATGAGCAGTTCTTC. Translation: CASSQSAGVAYNEQFF.

This clone was detected only once. The chain is built from TRBV7-2 and TRBJ1-1, with 9 bases matching TRBD1. The CDR3 sequence is 14 residues long. Losses at the gene ends were 5 bases for V and 4 bases for J; bases not matched to a gene: 5. Germline CDR1 and CDR2: SGHTA and FQGNSA. The CDR3, as DNA: TGTGCCAGCAGCGAGACAGGGGGGGTCACTGAAGCTTTCTTT. This translates into CASSETGGVTEAFF.

The CDR3 sequence is CASSHLSPTYEQYF. CDR3 DNA sequence: TGTGCCAGCAGCCATCTTTCACCTACCTACGAGCAGTACTTC. The V gene is TRBV14, the J gene TRBJ2-7; D not resolved. The CDR3 consists of 14 residues. CDR1 SGHDN and CDR2 FVKESK come from the germline V gene. Trimming left V 3 bases short and J 2 bases short, with 11 bases between.

The rearrangement joins TRBV28 to TRBJ1-5; D is unclear. V lost 5 bases and J 7 bases, leaving 12 bases between the germline ends. The CDR3 sequence is 13 residues long. Germline V CDR1 and CDR2: MDHEN, SYDVKM. CDR3 protein: CASSRGSLQPQHF. The CDR3 DNA sequence: TGTGCCAGCAGTCGGGGTTCCCTACAGCCCCAGCATTTT. The whole variable domain, filled in from reference TRBV28 and TRBJ1-5, reads DVKVTQSSRYLVKRTGEKVFLECVQDMDHENMFWYRQDPGLGLRLIYFSYDVKMKEKGDIPEGYSVSREKKERFSLILESASTNQTSMYLCASSRGSLQPQHFGDGTRLSIL.

J is TRBJ2-3 and V is TRBV29-1, with TRBD2 matching over 8 bases. CDR3 length: 13 residues. Looked up from germline, CDR1 is SQVTM and CDR2 is ANQGSEA. Germline trimming cut 7 bases from V and 5 bases from J; bases unmatched to any gene: 8. The CDR3 loop reads CSGESGSKDTQYF. The CDR3 nucleotides are TGCAGCGGGGAAAGCGGGAGTAAAGATACGCAGTATTTT.

This clone appeared once. The rearrangement uses TRBV18 and TRBJ2-5; 8 bases match TRBD2. Germline V gene sequence: CDR1 KGHSH, CDR2 LQKENI. V was clipped by 11 bases and J by 0 bases; unmatched bases: 8. This CDR3 is built from 14 residues. The CDR3 DNA sequence: TGTGCCGGAAGTTTACTAGCGGACCAAGAGACCCAGTACTTC. Protein sequence: CAGSLLADQETQYF.

This clone was recorded a few times. This chain links TRBV19 with TRBJ2-1, with D possibly being TRBD2 (6 bases). Germline V gene lookup returns CDR1 LNHDA and CDR2 SQIVND (reference sequence). The length of the CDR3 is 13 residues. V shed 3 bases and J shed 10 bases, with 13 bases lying between them. CDR3 amino acids: CASSILAGNEQFF. The CDR3 nucleotides read TGTGCCAGTAGTATCTTGGCGGGAAACGAGCAGTTCTTC.

The genes are TRBV7-3 and TRBJ2-1; TRBD2 matches 7 bases. Germline CDR1 reads SGHTA; CDR2 reads FQGTGA. This CDR3 region has 15 residues. V shed 6 bases and J 8 bases; nucleotides not matched to a gene: 13. The CDR3 region is CASSSQGGSKDEQFF. The DNA of the CDR3 is TGTGCCAGCAGTTCCCAGGGCGGGAGCAAAGATGAGCAGTTCTTC. The whole variable domain, filled in from reference TRBV7-3 and TRBJ2-1, reads GAGVSQTPSNKVTEKGKYVELRCDPISGHTALYWYRQSLGQGPEFLIYFQGTGAADDSGLPNDRFFAVRPEGSVSTLKIQRTERGDSAVYLCASSSQGGSKDEQFFGPGTRLTVL.